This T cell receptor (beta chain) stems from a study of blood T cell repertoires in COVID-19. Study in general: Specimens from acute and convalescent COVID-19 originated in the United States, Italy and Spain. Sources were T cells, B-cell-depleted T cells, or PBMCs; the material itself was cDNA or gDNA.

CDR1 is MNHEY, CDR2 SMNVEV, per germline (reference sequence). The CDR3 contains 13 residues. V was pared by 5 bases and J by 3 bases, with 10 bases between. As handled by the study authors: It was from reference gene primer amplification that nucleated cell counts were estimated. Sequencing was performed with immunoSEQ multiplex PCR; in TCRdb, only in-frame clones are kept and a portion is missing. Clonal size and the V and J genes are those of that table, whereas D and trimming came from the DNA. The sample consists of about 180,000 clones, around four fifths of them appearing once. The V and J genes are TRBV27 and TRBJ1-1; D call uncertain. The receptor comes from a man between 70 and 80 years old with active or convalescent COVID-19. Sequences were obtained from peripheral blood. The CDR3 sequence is CASSLRVYTEAFF. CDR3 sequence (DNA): TGTGCCAGCAGTCTCCGGGTCTACACTGAAGCTTTCTTT.